This TCR beta chain was profiled in a study of blood T cell repertoires in COVID-19. About the study: Sites in the United States, Italy and Spain provided acute and convalescent COVID-19 samples. Sources were T cells, B-cell-depleted T cells, or PBMCs; the material itself was cDNA or gDNA.

V gave up 5 bases and J gave up 5 bases; unmatched junction bases: 10. CDR3 length: 15 residues. The germline V gene encodes CDR1 MNHEY and CDR2 SVGAGI. Clones were read by immunoSEQ multiplex PCR, and TCRdb kept only the in-frame ones, dropping some. The profile shows around 250,000 clones, around 93% of them singletons. The cohort comprised adults aged about 18 to 100 years residing in 20 to 30 US areas. Membership in each cohort depended on participant-reported clinical history. The clonotype comes from a human donor in a cohort exposed to, infected with or recovered from COVID-19 (not recorded which). The donor label of this sample is uncertain. Sample: PBMCs or T cells enriched from blood (not recorded which). The genes are TRBV6-5 and TRBJ1-1, with 8 positions matching TRBD1. CDR3 sequence (DNA): TGTGCCAGCAGTCGAATTGAACAGGGGGAGACTGAAGCTTTCTTT. It yields the protein CASSRIEQGETEAFF.